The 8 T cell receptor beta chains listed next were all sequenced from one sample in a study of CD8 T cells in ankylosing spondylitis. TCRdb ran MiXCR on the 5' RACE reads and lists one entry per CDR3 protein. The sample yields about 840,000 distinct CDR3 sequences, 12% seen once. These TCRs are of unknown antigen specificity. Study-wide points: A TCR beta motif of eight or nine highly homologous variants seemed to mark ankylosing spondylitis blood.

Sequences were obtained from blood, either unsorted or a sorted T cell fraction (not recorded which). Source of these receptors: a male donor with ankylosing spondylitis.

The CDR3, as DNA: TGCAGCGCATGGACAGGGGGCGACTATGGCTACACCTTC. It specifies CSAWTGGDYGYTF. The chain carries TRBV29-1 and TRBJ1-2, with 11 bases fitting TRBD1. V shed 7 bases, J shed 3 bases, and the junction held 4 bases outside the gene matches. CDR1 is SQVTM, CDR2 ANQGSEA, per germline. This CDR3 has 13 residues.

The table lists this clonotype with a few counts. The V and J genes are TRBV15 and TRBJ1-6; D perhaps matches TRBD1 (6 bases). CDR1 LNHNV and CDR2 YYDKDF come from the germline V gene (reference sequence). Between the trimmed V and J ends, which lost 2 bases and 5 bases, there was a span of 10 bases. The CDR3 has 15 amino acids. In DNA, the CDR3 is TGTGCCACCAGCAGAATGGACAGCCATAATTCACCCCTCCACTTT. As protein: CATSRMDSHNSPLHF.

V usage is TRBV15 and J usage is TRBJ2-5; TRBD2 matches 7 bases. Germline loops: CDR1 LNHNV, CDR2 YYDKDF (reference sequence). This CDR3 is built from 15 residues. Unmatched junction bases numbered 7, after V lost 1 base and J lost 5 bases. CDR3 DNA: TGTGCCACCAGCAGAGGGCTAGCGGCAGGGGAGACCCAGTACTTC. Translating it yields CATSRGLAAGETQYF.

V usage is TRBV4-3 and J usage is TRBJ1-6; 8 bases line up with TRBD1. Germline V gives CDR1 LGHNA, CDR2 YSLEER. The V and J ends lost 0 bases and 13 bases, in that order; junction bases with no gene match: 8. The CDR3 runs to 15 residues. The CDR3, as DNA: TGCGCCAGCAGCCAAGAAAACAGGGGGATATGGCCCCTCCACTTT. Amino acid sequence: CASSQENRGIWPLHF.

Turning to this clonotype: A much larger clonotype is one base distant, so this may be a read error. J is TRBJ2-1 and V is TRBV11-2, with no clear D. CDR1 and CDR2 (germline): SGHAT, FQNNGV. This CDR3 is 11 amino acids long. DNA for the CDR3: TGTGCCAGCAGCTTGCACAATGAGCAGCTCTTC. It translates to CASSLHNEQLF.

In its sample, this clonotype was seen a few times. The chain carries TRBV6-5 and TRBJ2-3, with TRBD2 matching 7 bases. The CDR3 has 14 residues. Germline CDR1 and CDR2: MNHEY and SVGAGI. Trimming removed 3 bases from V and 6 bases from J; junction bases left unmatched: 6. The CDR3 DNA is TGTGCCAGCAGTTATACAGACGGGAGGGATACGCAGTATTTT. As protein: CASSYTDGRDTQYF.

The CDR3 DNA is TGTGCCAGCAGTTACTCGAGAGGGGGAGAAAAACTGTTTTTT. Residues: CASSYSRGGEKLFF. The rearrangement links TRBV6-5 to TRBJ1-4; possibly TRBD1 for D (6 bases). V lost 0 bases and J 8 bases, leaving 10 bases between the germline ends. The CDR3 is 14 amino acids. Germline V lookup: CDR1 MNHEY, CDR2 SVGAGI.

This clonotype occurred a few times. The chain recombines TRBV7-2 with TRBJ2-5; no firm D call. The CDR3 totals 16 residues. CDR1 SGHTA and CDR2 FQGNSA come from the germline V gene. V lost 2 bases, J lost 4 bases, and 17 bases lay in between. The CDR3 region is CASSLTTTFGGETQYF. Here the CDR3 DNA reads TGTGCCAGCAGCTTAACGACGACATTTGGTGGAGAGACCCAGTACTTC.